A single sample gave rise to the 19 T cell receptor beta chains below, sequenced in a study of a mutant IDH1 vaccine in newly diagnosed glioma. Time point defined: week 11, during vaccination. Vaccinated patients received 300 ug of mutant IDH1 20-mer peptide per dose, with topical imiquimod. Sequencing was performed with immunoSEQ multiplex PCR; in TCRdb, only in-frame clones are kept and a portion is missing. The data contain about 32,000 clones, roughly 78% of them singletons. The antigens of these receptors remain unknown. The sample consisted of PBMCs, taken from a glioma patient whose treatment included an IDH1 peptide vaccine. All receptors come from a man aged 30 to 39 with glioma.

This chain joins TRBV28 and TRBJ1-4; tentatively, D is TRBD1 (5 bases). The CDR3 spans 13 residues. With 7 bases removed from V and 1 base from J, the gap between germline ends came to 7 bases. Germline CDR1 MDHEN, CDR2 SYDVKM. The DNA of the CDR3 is TGTGCCAGCAACGGGGGAACTAATGAAAAACTGTTTTTT. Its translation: CASNGGTNEKLFF.

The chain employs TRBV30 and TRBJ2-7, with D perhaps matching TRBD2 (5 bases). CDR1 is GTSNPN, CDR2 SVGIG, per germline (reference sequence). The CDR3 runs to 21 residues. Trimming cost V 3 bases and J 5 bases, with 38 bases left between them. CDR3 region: CAWRAPTSISSYQTWAHEQYF. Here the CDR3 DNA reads TGTGCCTGGAGGGCCCCTACTAGTATTAGTTCCTACCAAACGTGGGCCCACGAGCAGTACTTC. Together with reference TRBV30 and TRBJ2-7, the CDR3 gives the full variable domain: SQTIHQWPATLVQPVGSPLSLECTVEGTSNPNLYWYRQAAGRGLQLLFYSVGIGQISSEVPQNLSASRPQDRQFILSSKKLLLSDSGFYLCAWRAPTSISSYQTWAHEQYFGPGTRLTVT.

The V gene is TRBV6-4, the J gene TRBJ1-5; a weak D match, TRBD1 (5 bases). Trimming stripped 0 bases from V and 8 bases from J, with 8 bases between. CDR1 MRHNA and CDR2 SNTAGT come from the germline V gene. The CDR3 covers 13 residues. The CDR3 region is CASSDSRGEPQHF. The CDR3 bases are TGTGCCAGCAGTGACTCTCGGGGGGAGCCCCAGCATTTT.

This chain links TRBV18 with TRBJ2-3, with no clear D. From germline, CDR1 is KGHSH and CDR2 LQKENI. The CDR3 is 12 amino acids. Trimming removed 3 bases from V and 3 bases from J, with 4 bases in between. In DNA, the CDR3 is TGTGCCAGCTCACCCACTACAGATACGCAGTATTTT. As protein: CASSPTTDTQYF.

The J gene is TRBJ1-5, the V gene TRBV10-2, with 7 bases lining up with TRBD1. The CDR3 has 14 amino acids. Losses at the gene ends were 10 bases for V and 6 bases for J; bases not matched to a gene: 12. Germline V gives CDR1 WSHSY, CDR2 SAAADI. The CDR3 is CATDNRGYSQPQHF. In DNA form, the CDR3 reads TGCGCCACCGATAACAGGGGATATTCTCAGCCCCAGCATTTT.

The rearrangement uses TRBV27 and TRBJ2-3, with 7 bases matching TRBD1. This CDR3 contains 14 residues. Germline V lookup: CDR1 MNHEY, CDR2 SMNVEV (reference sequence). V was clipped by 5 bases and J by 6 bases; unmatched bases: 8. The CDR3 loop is CASSKGASRDTQYF. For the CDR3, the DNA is TGTGCCAGCAGTAAGGGGGCCTCTCGGGATACGCAGTATTTT.

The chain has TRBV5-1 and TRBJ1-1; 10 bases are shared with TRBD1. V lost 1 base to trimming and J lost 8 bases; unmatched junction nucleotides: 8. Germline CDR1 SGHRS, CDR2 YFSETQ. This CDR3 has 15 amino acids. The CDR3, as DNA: TGCGCCAGCAGCTTGAGACAGGGGGCCGGCGGAGAAGCTTTCTTT. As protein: CASSLRQGAGGEAFF.

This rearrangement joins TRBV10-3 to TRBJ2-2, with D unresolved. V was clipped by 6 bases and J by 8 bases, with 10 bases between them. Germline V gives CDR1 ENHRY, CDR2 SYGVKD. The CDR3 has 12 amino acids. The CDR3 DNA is TGTGCCATCAGAGAGGAGTTGGGGGAGCTGTTTTTT. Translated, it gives CAIREELGELFF.

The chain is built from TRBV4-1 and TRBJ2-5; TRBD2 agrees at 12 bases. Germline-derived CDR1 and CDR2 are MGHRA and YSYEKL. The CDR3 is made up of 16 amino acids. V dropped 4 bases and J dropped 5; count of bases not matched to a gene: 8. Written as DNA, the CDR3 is TGCGCCAGCAGCCCTACTAGCGGGAGGCCGGGGGAGACCCAGTACTTC. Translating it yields CASSPTSGRPGETQYF.

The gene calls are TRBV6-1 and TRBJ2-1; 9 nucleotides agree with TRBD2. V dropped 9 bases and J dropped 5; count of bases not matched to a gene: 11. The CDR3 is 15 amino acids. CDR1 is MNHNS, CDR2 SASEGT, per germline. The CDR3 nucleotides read TGTGCCAGTGCCCGGCGACTAGCGGATCACAATGAGCAGTTCTTC. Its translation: CASARRLADHNEQFF.

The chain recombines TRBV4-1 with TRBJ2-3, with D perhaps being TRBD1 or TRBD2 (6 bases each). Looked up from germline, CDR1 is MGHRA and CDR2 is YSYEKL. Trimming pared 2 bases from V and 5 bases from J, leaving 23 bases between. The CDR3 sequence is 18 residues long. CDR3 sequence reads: CASSQQWSSRGQIDTQYF. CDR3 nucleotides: TGCGCCAGCAGCCAACAATGGTCGAGTCGGGGGCAGATAGATACGCAGTATTTT.

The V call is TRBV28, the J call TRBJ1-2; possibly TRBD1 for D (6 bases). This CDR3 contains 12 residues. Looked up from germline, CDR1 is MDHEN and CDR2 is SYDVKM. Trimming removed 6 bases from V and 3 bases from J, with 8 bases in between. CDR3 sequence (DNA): TGTGCCAGCAGGTACAGGGACTATGGCTACACCTTC. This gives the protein CASRYRDYGYTF.

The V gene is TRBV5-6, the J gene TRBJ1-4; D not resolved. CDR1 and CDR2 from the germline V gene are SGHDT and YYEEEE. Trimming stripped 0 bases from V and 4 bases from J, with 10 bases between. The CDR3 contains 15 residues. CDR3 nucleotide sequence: TGTGCCAGCAGCTTGGAGTCAAGGGATAATGAAAAACTGTTTTTT. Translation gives CASSLESRDNEKLFF.

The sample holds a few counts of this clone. CDR3 coding DNA: TGTGCCTGTGAAAAGGGACATGGTTATGGCTACACCTTC. Translated, it gives CACEKGHGYGYTF. The V gene is TRBV25-1, the J gene TRBJ1-2; possibly TRBD1 for D (6 bases). The germline V gene has CDR1 MGHDK and CDR2 SYGVNS. The CDR3 consists of 13 residues. Trimming stripped 11 bases from V and 5 bases from J, with 18 bases between.

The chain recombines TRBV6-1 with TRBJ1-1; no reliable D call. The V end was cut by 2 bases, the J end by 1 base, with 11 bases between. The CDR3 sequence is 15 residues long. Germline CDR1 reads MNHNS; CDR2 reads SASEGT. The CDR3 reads CASSEKVEGNTEAFF. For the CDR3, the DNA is TGTGCCAGCAGTGAAAAAGTTGAAGGGAACACTGAAGCTTTCTTT.

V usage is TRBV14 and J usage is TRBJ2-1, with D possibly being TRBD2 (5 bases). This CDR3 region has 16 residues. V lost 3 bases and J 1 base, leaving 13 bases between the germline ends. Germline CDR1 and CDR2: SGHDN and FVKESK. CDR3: CASSHEEGYSYNEQFF. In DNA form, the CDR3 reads TGTGCCAGCAGCCATGAAGAGGGCTATTCCTACAATGAGCAGTTCTTC.

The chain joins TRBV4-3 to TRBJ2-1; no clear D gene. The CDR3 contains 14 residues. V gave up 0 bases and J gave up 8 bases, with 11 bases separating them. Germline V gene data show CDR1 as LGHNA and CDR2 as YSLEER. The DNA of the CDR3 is TGCGCCAGCAGCCAAGATATTTGGCTGGATGAGCAGTTCTTC. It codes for CASSQDIWLDEQFF.

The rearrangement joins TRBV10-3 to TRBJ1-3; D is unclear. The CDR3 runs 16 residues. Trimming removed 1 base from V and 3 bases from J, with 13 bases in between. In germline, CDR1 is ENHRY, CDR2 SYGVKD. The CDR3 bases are TGTGCCATCAGTGAGTTGGGAACCGGGAGTGGAAACACCATATATTTT. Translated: CAISELGTGSGNTIYF.

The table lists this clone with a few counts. The CDR3 nucleotides read TGCGCCAGCAGCTTGACCGACGCGGGGACCTATGGCTACACCTTC. It encodes CASSLTDAGTYGYTF. This chain connects TRBV5-1 to TRBJ1-2, with D possibly being TRBD1 (5 bases). The CDR3 is made up of 15 amino acids. With 1 base removed from V and 4 bases from J, the gap between germline ends came to 14 bases. The germline V gene encodes CDR1 SGHRS and CDR2 YFSETQ.